Listed below are T cell receptor beta chains from one sample, sequenced in a study of blood T cell repertoires in COVID-19. Only in-frame clones appear in the TCRdb table, and some are missing; sequencing was by immunoSEQ multiplex PCR. The repertoire holds 100,000 to 150,000 clones, with about 80% as singletons. The sample consisted of peripheral blood. The receptors originated from a woman in her fifties or sixties with acute or convalescent COVID-19. Each CDR3 is given without its conserved first and last residue. Fields, in order: CDR3 protein, D gene, J gene, V gene. A D gene is named only where the DNA matches it firmly.

CDR3: ASSSGTGEDTQY
D: TRBD1
J: TRBJ2-3
V: TRBV18

CDR3: ATKGTGTDTQY
D: TRBD1
J: TRBJ2-3
V: TRBV6-5

CDR3: ASSVLAGNTDTQY
D: TRBD2
J: TRBJ2-3
V: TRBV9

CDR3: ASSRAPDEQF
D: NA
J: TRBJ2-1
V: TRBV7-9

CDR3: ASSPDRAYGYT
D: TRBD1
J: TRBJ1-2
V: TRBV3-1/TRBV3-2

CDR3: ASSDWARYSGNTIY
D: NA
J: TRBJ1-3
V: TRBV2

CDR3: ASSYQMTGYNSPLH
D: NA
J: TRBJ1-6
V: TRBV6-5

CDR3: ASSLVSGTGDQPQH
D: TRBD1
J: TRBJ1-5
V: TRBV7-8

CDR3: ASHREEKLF
D: NA
J: TRBJ1-4
V: TRBV19

CDR3: ASSQDTDMRWEKLF
D: NA
J: TRBJ1-4
V: TRBV4-1

CDR3: ASRVDRARAEAF
D: TRBD1
J: TRBJ1-1
V: TRBV2

CDR3: ASTPRDFGYT
D: NA
J: TRBJ1-2
V: TRBV6-6

CDR3: ASSARTSTDTQY
D: NA
J: TRBJ2-3
V: TRBV2

CDR3: ASSPASGAGELF
D: TRBD2
J: TRBJ2-2
V: TRBV28